This T cell receptor (beta chain) emerged from a study of control samples from healthy donors and cancer patients. Deletions cut 0 bases from V and 6 bases from J, with 12 bases between. The CDR3 has 14 amino acids. CDR1 is SGHRS, CDR2 YFSETQ, per germline. Only one count was recorded for this clone. TCRdb's table, derived via immunoSEQ multiplex PCR, lists solely in-frame clones and lacks some. The sample contains around 150,000 clones, just under 95% of which appear only once. This clonotype originated in a woman aged 40 to 50 in good health. The chain employs TRBV5-1 and TRBJ1-1; D uncertain. The specimen was blood. The chain's CDR3 is CASSLGEPGAEAFF. The DNA of the CDR3 is TGCGCCAGCAGCTTGGGCGAACCCGGCGCTGAAGCTTTCTTT.